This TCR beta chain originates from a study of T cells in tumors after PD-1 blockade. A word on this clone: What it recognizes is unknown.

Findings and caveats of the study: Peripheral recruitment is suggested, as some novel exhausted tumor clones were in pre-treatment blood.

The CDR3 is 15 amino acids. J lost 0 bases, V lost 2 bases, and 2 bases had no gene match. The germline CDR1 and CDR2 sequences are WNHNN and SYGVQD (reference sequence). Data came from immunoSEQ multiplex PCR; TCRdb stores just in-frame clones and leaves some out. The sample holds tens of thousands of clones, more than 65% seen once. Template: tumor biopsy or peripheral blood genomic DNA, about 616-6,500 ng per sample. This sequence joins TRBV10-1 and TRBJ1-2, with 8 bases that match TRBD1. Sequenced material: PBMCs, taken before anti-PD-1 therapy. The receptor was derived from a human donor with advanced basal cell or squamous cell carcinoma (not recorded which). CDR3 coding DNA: TGCGCCAGCAGTGAGGGGACAGGAGCTAACTATGGCTACACCTTC. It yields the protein CASSEGTGANYGYTF.